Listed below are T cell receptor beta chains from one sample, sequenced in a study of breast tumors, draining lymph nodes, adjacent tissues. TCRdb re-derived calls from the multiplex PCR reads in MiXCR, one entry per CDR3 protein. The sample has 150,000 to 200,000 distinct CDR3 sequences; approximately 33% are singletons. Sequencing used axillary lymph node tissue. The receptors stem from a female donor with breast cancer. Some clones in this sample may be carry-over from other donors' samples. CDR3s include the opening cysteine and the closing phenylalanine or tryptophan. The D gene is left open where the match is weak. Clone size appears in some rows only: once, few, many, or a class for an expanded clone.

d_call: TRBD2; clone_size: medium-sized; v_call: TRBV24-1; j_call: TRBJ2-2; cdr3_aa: CATSGSSGRINTGELFF; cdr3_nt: TGTGCCACCAGTGGTTCTAGCGGGAGGATTAACACCGGGGAGCTGTTTTTT
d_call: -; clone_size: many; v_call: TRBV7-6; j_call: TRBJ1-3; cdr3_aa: CASSLGGGGNSGNPIYF; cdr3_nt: TGTGCCAGCAGCTTAGGGGGCGGAGGGAACTCTGGAAACCCCATATATTTT
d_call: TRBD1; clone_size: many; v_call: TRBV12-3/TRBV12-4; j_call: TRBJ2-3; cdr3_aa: CASSDREGADTQYF; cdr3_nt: TGTGCCAGCAGCGACAGGGAAGGCGCAGATACGCAGTATTTT
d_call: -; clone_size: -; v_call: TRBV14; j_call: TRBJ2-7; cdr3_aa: CASSQDTILSYEQYF; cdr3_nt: TGTGCCAGCAGCCAGGACACCATCCTCTCCTACGAGCAGTACTTC
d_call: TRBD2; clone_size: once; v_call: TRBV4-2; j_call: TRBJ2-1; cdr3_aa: CASSQEASGYPGEQFF; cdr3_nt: TGTGCCAGCAGCCAAGAGGCTAGCGGGTATCCAGGTGAGCAGTTCTTC
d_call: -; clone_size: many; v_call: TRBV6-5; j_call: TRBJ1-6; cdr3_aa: CASSYSRVNSPLHF; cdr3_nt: TGTGCCAGCAGTTACTCCCGGGTTAATTCACCCCTCCACTTT
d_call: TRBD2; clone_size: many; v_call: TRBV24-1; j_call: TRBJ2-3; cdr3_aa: CATSDWTSGSTDTQYF; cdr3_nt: TGTGCCACCAGTGATTGGACTAGCGGGAGCACAGATACGCAGTATTTT
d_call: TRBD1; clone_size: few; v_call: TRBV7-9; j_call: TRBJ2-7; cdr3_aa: CASSLDYRGPRLCEQYF; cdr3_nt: TGTGCCAGCAGCTTAGACTACAGGGGGCCTCGACTCTGCGAGCAGTACTTC
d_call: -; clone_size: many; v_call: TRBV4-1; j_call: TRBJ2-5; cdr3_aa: CASSARRFDQETQYF; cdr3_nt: TGCGCCAGCAGCGCCCGCAGATTTGACCAAGAGACCCAGTACTTC
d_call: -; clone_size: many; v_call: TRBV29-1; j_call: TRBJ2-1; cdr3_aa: CSAGTVYNEQFF; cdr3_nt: TGCAGCGCCGGGACTGTCTACAATGAGCAGTTCTTC
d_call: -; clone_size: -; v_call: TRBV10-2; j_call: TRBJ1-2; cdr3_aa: CASFADSYGYTF; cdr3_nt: TGCGCCAGCTTCGCGGACAGCTATGGCTACACCTTC
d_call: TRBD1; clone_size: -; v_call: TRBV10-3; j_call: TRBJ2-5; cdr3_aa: CAISDPTGTGEKETQYF; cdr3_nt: TGTGCCATCAGTGACCCTACCGGGACAGGGGAGAAAGAGACCCAGTACTTC
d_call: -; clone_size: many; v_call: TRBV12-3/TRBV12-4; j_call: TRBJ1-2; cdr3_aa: CASSLGGNLANYGYTF; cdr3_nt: TGTGCCAGCAGTTTAGGAGGAAACCTAGCTAACTATGGCTACACCTTC
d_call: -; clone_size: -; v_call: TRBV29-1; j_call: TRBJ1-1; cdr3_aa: CSGHGNTEAFF; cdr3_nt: TGCAGCGGTCACGGGAACACTGAAGCTTTCTTT
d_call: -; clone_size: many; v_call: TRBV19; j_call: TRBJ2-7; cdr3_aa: CASSMTVSSYEQYF; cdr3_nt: TGTGCCAGTAGTATGACCGTCAGCTCCTACGAGCAGTACTTC
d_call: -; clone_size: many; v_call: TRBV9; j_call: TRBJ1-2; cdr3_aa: CASSGRTGGYTF; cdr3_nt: TGTGCCAGCAGCGGACGAACGGGGGGCTACACCTTC
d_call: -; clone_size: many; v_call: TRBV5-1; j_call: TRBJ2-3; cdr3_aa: CASKVEGVTDTQYF; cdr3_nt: TGCGCCTCCAAGGTGGAGGGAGTCACAGATACGCAGTATTTT
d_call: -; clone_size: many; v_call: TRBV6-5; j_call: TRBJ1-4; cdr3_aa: CASGRTNEKLFF; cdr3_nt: TGTGCCAGCGGAAGAACTAATGAAAAACTGTTTTTT
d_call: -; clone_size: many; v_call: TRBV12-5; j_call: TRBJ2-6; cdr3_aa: CASGLGRGAGANVLTF; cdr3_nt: TGTGCTAGTGGTTTGGGCAGGGGGGCTGGGGCCAACGTCCTGACTTTC